Detailed here is one T cell receptor beta chain. Its cognate antigen is unknown. This sample was included in a study of shared clonotypes between healthy human individuals. Findings of the study overall: Shared clonotypes: about 4.6% naive CD4, roughly 4% naive CD8, less than 2.5% memory CD4, 0.4% memory CD8. Depth was large, yet rarefaction showed that sorted-subset sequencing was incomplete.

The CDR3 covers 13 residues. The germline CDR1 and CDR2 sequences are SGHAT and FQNNGV. J gave up 1 base and V 10 bases, and 2 bases lay outside the gene matches. Authors' analysis steps: With immunoSEQ giving junction-only sequences and no quality scores, filtering differed. TCRdb keeps only in-frame clones here, not all; method: immunoSEQ multiplex PCR. Clone size and the V and J calls come from that table; the DNA yielded D and trimming. The sample has approximately 2.1 million clones; just over 90% are singletons. The TCR sequence derives from a man younger than 35 in good health. Some clones in this sample may be carry-over from other donors' samples. The V gene is TRBV11-2, the J gene TRBJ2-2; 8 bases are a match to TRBD1. Sequencing was carried out using naive CD4+ T cells from PBMCs. Stated subset: CD45RA+ positively selected. This CDR3 is CANRGRNTGELFF. The CDR3 bases are TGTGCCAACAGGGGGAGGAACACCGGGGAGCTGTTTTTT.